This TCR beta chain was sequenced during a study of early T cells in non-severe SARS-CoV-2 infection. Whole-study context: Chains stayed unpaired after sequencing of bulk RNA from unsorted whole blood.

Attachment of unique molecular identifiers was made to individual cDNA molecules. TCRdb processed the 5' RACE reads anew with MiXCR; each CDR3 protein has one entry. The sample holds some 33,000 distinct CDR3 sequences, about 6% seen once. This clonotype was seen at least ten times. The source of this sequence is an adult who was a healthcare worker with PCR-confirmed SARS-CoV-2 infection or an uninfected control (not recorded which). The sample consisted of whole blood.

The CDR3 DNA is TGCGCCAGCAGTGGGACAGCTTATGGCTACACCTTC. Translation: CASSGTAYGYTF. This chain connects TRBV5-1 to TRBJ1-2, with 7 bases that match TRBD1. The CDR3 loop spans 12 amino acids. Germline assignment: CDR1 SGHRS and CDR2 YFSETQ. V trimming: 5 bases; J trimming: 5 bases; junction bases outside the gene matches: 3. Drawing the rest from reference TRBV5-1 and TRBJ1-2, the complete variable domain is KAGVTQTPRYLIKTRGQQVTLSCSPISGHRSVSWYQQTPGQGLQFLFEYFSETQRNKGNFPGRFSGRQFSNSRSEMNVSTLELGDSALYLCASSGTAYGYTFGSGTRLTVV.